This T cell receptor beta chain came from a study of blood T cell repertoires in COVID-19. Study-wide background: Spain, Italy and the United States supplied samples that represented acute and convalescent COVID-19. Sources were T cells, B-cell-depleted T cells, or PBMCs; the material itself was cDNA or gDNA.

As originally analysed: Estimation of nucleated cell counts was performed using reference gene primer amplification. The protocol was immunoSEQ multiplex PCR, while the TCRdb copy is restricted to in-frame clones and leaves out a portion. Clone size and the V and J calls come from that table; the DNA yielded D and trimming. The sample consists of more than 100,000 clones, around 87% of them appearing once. The specimen sequenced was peripheral blood. The source of this sequence is a woman in her 70s with acute or convalescent COVID-19.

CDR3 protein: CASSSRTGGSNQPQHF. Written as DNA, the CDR3 is TGTGCCAGCTCATCGAGGACAGGGGGGAGCAATCAGCCCCAGCATTTT. V is TRBV18 and J is TRBJ1-5; 10 bases fit TRBD1. The CDR3 covers 16 residues. Germline V gives CDR1 KGHSH, CDR2 LQKENI. V lost 5 bases, J lost 1 base, and 5 bases stayed unmatched.